These T cell receptor beta chains were read from a single sample in a study of T cell repertoires in cytomegalovirus infection. The antigens of these receptors remain unknown. TCRdb fed the reads into MiXCR, producing one record per CDR3 protein. The table has about 110,000 distinct CDR3 sequences, under 30% seen once. This material consisted of CD8+ T cells from cultured PBMCs, taken from culture after CMV antigen stimulation. These receptors all stem from a human donor in good health (CMV status not recorded). Some clones in this sample may be carry-over from other donors' samples. The CDR3 runs from the conserved cysteine through the conserved F or W. Each record gives: D gene, V gene, J gene, clone size, CDR3 protein, CDR3 DNA. The D gene is left open where the match is weak. Size tells how often a clone was seen (once, few, many) or the class of an expanded clone, and some rows leave it out.

D gene: .; V gene: TRBV6-2/TRBV6-3; J gene: TRBJ2-5; clone size: .; CDR3 protein: CASSYVENQETQYF; CDR3 DNA: TGTGCCAGCAGTTACGTGGAGAACCAAGAGACCCAGTACTTC
D gene: TRBD2; V gene: TRBV7-2; J gene: TRBJ2-3; clone size: many; CDR3 protein: CASSSSGGATDTQYF; CDR3 DNA: TGTGCCAGCAGCTCAAGCGGGGGGGCCACAGATACGCAGTATTTT
D gene: TRBD1; V gene: TRBV27; J gene: TRBJ2-7; clone size: many; CDR3 protein: CASSRAGQGAVEQYF; CDR3 DNA: TGTGCCAGCAGTCGCGCCGGGCAGGGGGCCGTCGAGCAGTACTTC
D gene: .; V gene: TRBV7-9; J gene: TRBJ2-4; clone size: few; CDR3 protein: CASSPRLAKNIQYF; CDR3 DNA: TGTGCCAGCAGCCCCCGATTAGCCAAAAACATTCAGTACTTC
D gene: TRBD1; V gene: TRBV5-5; J gene: TRBJ2-1; clone size: .; CDR3 protein: CASSVDRGSYNEQFF; CDR3 DNA: TGTGCCAGCAGCGTGGACAGGGGGTCCTACAATGAGCAGTTCTTC
D gene: .; V gene: TRBV28; J gene: TRBJ1-4; clone size: few; CDR3 protein: CASRPTTWNEKLFF; CDR3 DNA: TGTGCCAGCAGGCCGACAACCTGGAATGAAAAACTGTTTTTT
D gene: .; V gene: TRBV6-1; J gene: TRBJ2-7; clone size: .; CDR3 protein: CASSESTGFTYEQYF; CDR3 DNA: TGTGCCAGCAGTGAAAGTACGGGGTTCACCTACGAGCAGTACTTC
D gene: .; V gene: TRBV14; J gene: TRBJ2-3; clone size: .; CDR3 protein: CASSQDRSDTQYF; CDR3 DNA: TGTGCCAGCAGCCAAGATCGGTCAGATACGCAGTATTTT
D gene: .; V gene: TRBV6-1; J gene: TRBJ2-7; clone size: .; CDR3 protein: CASSVEGPYEQYF; CDR3 DNA: TGTGCCAGCAGTGTAGAAGGCCCCTACGAGCAGTACTTC
D gene: .; V gene: TRBV12-3/TRBV12-4; J gene: TRBJ2-5; clone size: many; CDR3 protein: CASSLPVLGETQYF; CDR3 DNA: TGTGCCAGCAGCCTACCGGTTCTTGGGGAGACCCAGTACTTC
D gene: .; V gene: TRBV10-3; J gene: TRBJ2-5; clone size: .; CDR3 protein: CATQTAIKIQETQYF; CDR3 DNA: TGTGCCACCCAGACCGCTATCAAGATCCAAGAGACCCAGTACTTC
D gene: .; V gene: TRBV19; J gene: TRBJ2-5; clone size: .; CDR3 protein: CASSFGTAETQYF; CDR3 DNA: TGTGCCAGTAGTTTCGGGACTGCAGAGACCCAGTACTTC
D gene: .; V gene: TRBV7-6; J gene: TRBJ1-1; clone size: many; CDR3 protein: CASSLEAVNTEAFF; CDR3 DNA: TGTGCCAGCAGCTTAGAAGCAGTTAACACTGAAGCTTTCTTT
D gene: .; V gene: TRBV7-2; J gene: TRBJ1-1; clone size: many; CDR3 protein: CASSLNLGPAAEAFF; CDR3 DNA: TGTGCCAGCAGCTTAAATCTGGGTCCGGCGGCTGAAGCTTTCTTT
D gene: TRBD1; V gene: TRBV7-9; J gene: TRBJ2-5; clone size: few; CDR3 protein: CASSLASDRDPRGETQYF; CDR3 DNA: TGTGCCAGCAGCTTAGCGTCGGACAGGGACCCGAGGGGGGAGACCCAGTACTTC
D gene: .; V gene: TRBV19; J gene: TRBJ1-2; clone size: few; CDR3 protein: CAIPAGGGYTF; CDR3 DNA: TGTGCCATTCCGGCCGGAGGTGGCTACACCTTC
D gene: .; V gene: TRBV7-6; J gene: TRBJ2-1; clone size: .; CDR3 protein: CASSFVGQEQFF; CDR3 DNA: TGTGCCAGCAGTTTTGTGGGCCAGGAGCAGTTCTTC
D gene: TRBD1; V gene: TRBV28; J gene: TRBJ2-7; clone size: .; CDR3 protein: CASSSRTGTSYEQYF; CDR3 DNA: TGTGCCAGCAGTTCCCGGACAGGGACCTCCTACGAGCAGTACTTC
D gene: .; V gene: TRBV20-1; J gene: TRBJ2-7; clone size: few; CDR3 protein: CSARSRHDLEQYF; CDR3 DNA: TGCAGTGCTAGATCTCGACACGATCTTGAGCAGTACTTC
D gene: TRBD2; V gene: TRBV2; J gene: TRBJ2-3; clone size: .; CDR3 protein: CASSAGLAGFTDTQYF; CDR3 DNA: TGTGCCAGCAGTGCGGGACTAGCGGGGTTTACAGATACGCAGTATTTT
D gene: .; V gene: TRBV27; J gene: TRBJ1-2; clone size: few; CDR3 protein: CASSSPRDNYGYTF; CDR3 DNA: TGTGCCAGCAGTTCGCCCCGGGACAACTATGGCTACACCTTC
D gene: TRBD1; V gene: TRBV15; J gene: TRBJ2-3; clone size: .; CDR3 protein: CATARGQDDYTDTQYF; CDR3 DNA: TGTGCCACCGCAAGGGGACAGGACGATTACACAGATACGCAGTATTTT
D gene: TRBD1; V gene: TRBV7-9; J gene: TRBJ2-7; clone size: .; CDR3 protein: CASSPWDRIYEQYF; CDR3 DNA: TGTGCCAGCAGCCCCTGGGACAGGATCTACGAGCAGTACTTC
D gene: .; V gene: TRBV20-1; J gene: TRBJ2-1; clone size: .; CDR3 protein: CSARAVVSNEQFF; CDR3 DNA: TGCAGTGCTAGAGCAGTAGTATCCAATGAGCAGTTCTTC
D gene: .; V gene: TRBV4-1; J gene: TRBJ1-6; clone size: few; CDR3 protein: CASSPRNFDSPLHF; CDR3 DNA: TGCGCCAGCAGCCCCAGAAATTTTGATTCACCCCTCCACTTT
D gene: .; V gene: TRBV7-9; J gene: TRBJ1-1; clone size: few; CDR3 protein: CASSKGGANTEAFF; CDR3 DNA: TGTGCCAGCAGCAAGGGGGGGGCTAACACTGAAGCTTTCTTT
D gene: TRBD1; V gene: TRBV7-4; J gene: TRBJ2-7; clone size: .; CDR3 protein: CGSSPPDRGRYEQYF; CDR3 DNA: TGTGGCAGCAGCCCGCCGGACAGGGGGCGTTACGAGCAGTACTTC
D gene: .; V gene: TRBV4-1; J gene: TRBJ1-6; clone size: few; CDR3 protein: CASSQEPVVNSPLHF; CDR3 DNA: TGCGCCAGCAGCCAAGAGCCGGTAGTTAATTCACCCCTCCACTTT
D gene: TRBD1; V gene: TRBV5-1; J gene: TRBJ2-7; clone size: many; CDR3 protein: CASSLDGDSNNYEQYF; CDR3 DNA: TGCGCCAGCAGCTTGGACGGGGACAGCAATAACTACGAGCAGTACTTC
D gene: .; V gene: TRBV2; J gene: TRBJ2-1; clone size: .; CDR3 protein: CASRDRFSSYNEQFF; CDR3 DNA: TGTGCCAGCAGGGATCGGTTCTCCTCCTACAATGAGCAGTTCTTC
D gene: TRBD2; V gene: TRBV20-1; J gene: TRBJ2-1; clone size: few; CDR3 protein: CSARALAGGNNEQFF; CDR3 DNA: TGCAGTGCTAGAGCACTAGCGGGGGGAAACAATGAGCAGTTCTTC
D gene: TRBD1; V gene: TRBV7-6; J gene: TRBJ1-4; clone size: few; CDR3 protein: CASSSPSGQGDEKLFF; CDR3 DNA: TGTGCCAGCAGCTCACCCAGCGGACAGGGGGATGAAAAACTGTTTTTT
D gene: TRBD1; V gene: TRBV7-4; J gene: TRBJ1-4; clone size: many; CDR3 protein: CASSCVRQGNLSANEKLFF; CDR3 DNA: TGTGCCAGCAGCTGCGTCCGACAGGGGAATTTGTCGGCTAATGAAAAACTGTTTTTT
D gene: TRBD2; V gene: TRBV2; J gene: TRBJ2-5; clone size: .; CDR3 protein: CASISTSGGFGTQYF; CDR3 DNA: TGTGCCAGCATTTCGACTAGCGGGGGCTTTGGGACCCAGTACTTC
D gene: TRBD2; V gene: TRBV27; J gene: TRBJ2-1; clone size: .; CDR3 protein: CASSPSASGGFGEQFF; CDR3 DNA: TGTGCCAGCAGTCCCTCTGCTAGCGGGGGATTTGGGGAGCAGTTCTTC
D gene: .; V gene: TRBV27; J gene: TRBJ2-1; clone size: .; CDR3 protein: CASSFRGAYKEQFF; CDR3 DNA: TGTGCCAGCAGTTTCAGGGGGGCCTACAAAGAGCAGTTCTTC
D gene: TRBD2; V gene: TRBV12-3/TRBV12-4; J gene: TRBJ2-3; clone size: .; CDR3 protein: CASSGGLAGVNTQYF; CDR3 DNA: TGTGCCAGCAGTGGCGGACTAGCGGGGGTAAATACGCAGTATTTT
D gene: .; V gene: TRBV7-8; J gene: TRBJ2-1; clone size: many; CDR3 protein: CASSGPLEVHNEQFF; CDR3 DNA: TGTGCCAGCAGCGGCCCACTCGAGGTCCACAATGAGCAGTTCTTC
D gene: .; V gene: TRBV7-9; J gene: TRBJ2-7; clone size: .; CDR3 protein: CASSLERQISYEQYF; CDR3 DNA: TGTGCCAGCAGCTTAGAGAGGCAGATCTCCTACGAGCAGTACTTC
D gene: .; V gene: TRBV12-3/TRBV12-4; J gene: TRBJ1-1; clone size: many; CDR3 protein: CASSFRPLGTEAFF; CDR3 DNA: TGTGCCAGCAGCTTCCGACCCTTAGGAACTGAAGCTTTCTTT
D gene: .; V gene: TRBV29-1; J gene: TRBJ2-1; clone size: .; CDR3 protein: CSGEGVGDNEQFF; CDR3 DNA: TGCAGCGGCGAGGGCGTCGGGGACAATGAGCAGTTCTTC
D gene: TRBD1; V gene: TRBV5-3; J gene: TRBJ2-1; clone size: .; CDR3 protein: CARSLAEKRGPDYNEQFF; CDR3 DNA: TGTGCCAGAAGCTTGGCCGAGAAGAGGGGGCCTGACTACAATGAGCAGTTCTTC
D gene: .; V gene: TRBV19; J gene: TRBJ2-1; clone size: .; CDR3 protein: CASTRGADEQFF; CDR3 DNA: TGTGCCAGTACTCGGGGGGCGGATGAGCAGTTCTTC
D gene: TRBD1; V gene: TRBV6-5; J gene: TRBJ2-5; clone size: .; CDR3 protein: CASSYGGQGGETQYF; CDR3 DNA: TGTGCCAGCAGTTACGGGGGACAGGGAGGAGAGACCCAGTACTTC
D gene: TRBD1; V gene: TRBV19; J gene: TRBJ2-1; clone size: .; CDR3 protein: CASRRQGYNEQFF; CDR3 DNA: TGTGCCAGTAGAAGACAGGGGTACAATGAGCAGTTCTTC
D gene: .; V gene: TRBV2; J gene: TRBJ2-6; clone size: many; CDR3 protein: CASIGQSGANVLTF; CDR3 DNA: TGTGCCAGCATCGGACAGTCTGGGGCCAACGTCCTGACTTTC
D gene: .; V gene: TRBV7-6; J gene: TRBJ1-6; clone size: few; CDR3 protein: CASSPGRGDSPLHF; CDR3 DNA: TGTGCCAGCAGCCCGGGGAGGGGCGATTCACCCCTCCACTTT
D gene: .; V gene: TRBV28; J gene: TRBJ2-5; clone size: many; CDR3 protein: CASSPTPTEKETQYF; CDR3 DNA: TGTGCCAGCAGTCCCACCCCGACAGAGAAAGAGACCCAGTACTTC
D gene: TRBD1; V gene: TRBV7-8; J gene: TRBJ1-5; clone size: .; CDR3 protein: CASSFGQGVYSNQPQHF; CDR3 DNA: TGTGCCAGCAGCTTCGGACAGGGGGTATATAGCAATCAGCCCCAGCATTTT
D gene: .; V gene: TRBV14; J gene: TRBJ1-6; clone size: .; CDR3 protein: CASSQRLYNSPLHF; CDR3 DNA: TGTGCCAGCAGCCAACGGTTATATAATTCACCCCTCCACTTT
D gene: .; V gene: TRBV27; J gene: TRBJ1-6; clone size: .; CDR3 protein: CASRGMGRTNSPLHF; CDR3 DNA: TGTGCCAGCAGGGGGATGGGCAGGACCAATTCACCCCTCCACTTT
D gene: .; V gene: TRBV7-9; J gene: TRBJ1-1; clone size: few; CDR3 protein: CASSSGPPEAFF; CDR3 DNA: TGTGCCAGCAGCTCGGGACCGCCTGAAGCTTTCTTT
D gene: .; V gene: TRBV28; J gene: TRBJ1-1; clone size: many; CDR3 protein: CASRTGTGNTEAFF; CDR3 DNA: TGTGCCAGCAGAACCGGGACGGGGAACACTGAAGCTTTCTTT
D gene: .; V gene: TRBV7-6; J gene: TRBJ2-5; clone size: many; CDR3 protein: CASSFPDRQETQYF; CDR3 DNA: TGTGCCAGCAGCTTCCCAGACAGACAAGAGACCCAGTACTTC
D gene: .; V gene: TRBV15; J gene: TRBJ2-1; clone size: .; CDR3 protein: CATSRATDEQDWNEQFF; CDR3 DNA: TGTGCCACCAGCAGAGCTACGGACGAACAAGATTGGAATGAGCAGTTCTTC
D gene: .; V gene: TRBV7-6; J gene: TRBJ2-3; clone size: many; CDR3 protein: CASGVVAWGLPDTQYF; CDR3 DNA: TGTGCCAGCGGGGTTGTTGCGTGGGGGCTTCCAGATACGCAGTATTTT